This T cell receptor (beta chain) was documented in a study of T cell responses to AZD1222 COVID-19 vaccine. V was pared by 6 bases and J by 3 bases, with 13 bases between. CDR1 is SGHRS and CDR2 is YFSETQ in the germline V gene. This CDR3 is 13 amino acids long. Profiling relied on immunoSEQ multiplex PCR, and the TCRdb table lists in-frame clones only, not all of them. This table has more than 150,000 clones, about 90% appearing once. The source material was peripheral blood, sampled 28 days after the second AZD1222 dose. This receptor was obtained from an adult who received the AZD1222 COVID-19 vaccine. J is TRBJ2-7 and V is TRBV5-1; D not resolved. CDR3 nucleotides: TGCGCCAGCAAAGCCGGAGAGAACTACGAGCAGTACTTC. Translation gives CASKAGENYEQYF.